The next 30 T cell receptor beta chains were all read from a single sample in a study of cytomegalovirus exposure and HLA in healthy donors. 13 Jbeta primers and 60 Vbeta primers were used for the PCR. TCRdb's table, derived via immunoSEQ multiplex PCR, lists solely in-frame clones and lacks some. Seen in this sample are about 110,000 clones; the ten most common clones hold under 0.7%. Sequencing used PBMCs. The receptors originated from a man aged 50 to 60 in good health and CMV-seronegative.

V gene TRBV6-5 combines with J gene TRBJ2-7, with 8 bases identical to TRBD1. The CDR3 is 13 residues long. CDR1 and CDR2 from the germline V gene are MNHEY and SVGAGI. The V and J ends lost 5 bases and 5 bases, in that order; junction bases with no gene match: 5. CDR3 residues: CASSRGQGHEQYF. In nucleotides, the CDR3 is TGTGCCAGCAGTAGAGGACAGGGCCACGAGCAGTACTTC.

The genes are TRBV2 and TRBJ1-2, with unresolved D. Germline-derived CDR1 and CDR2 are SNHLY and FYNNEI. CDR3 size: 12 residues. Trimming cost V 7 bases and J 6 bases, with 12 bases left between them. The CDR3 region has the DNA TGTGCCAGCATTGGACTCGTCGATGGCTACACCTTC. The encoded protein is CASIGLVDGYTF.

The chain carries TRBV7-2 and TRBJ1-1; D is unclear. V was cut by 5 bases and J by 1 base, with 17 bases left in between. The CDR3 has 16 residues. The germline CDR1 and CDR2 sequences are SGHTA and FQGNSA. The CDR3 protein is CASSLPQLEGNTEAFF. The CDR3 DNA reads as TGTGCCAGCAGCCTGCCCCAACTAGAGGGGAACACTGAAGCTTTCTTT. The variable domain in full, completed from reference TRBV7-2 and TRBJ1-1, reads GAGVSQSPSNKVTEKGKDVELRCDPISGHTALYWYRQSLGQGLEFLIYFQGNSAPDKSGLPSDRFSAERTGGSVSTLTIQRTQQEDSAVYLCASSLPQLEGNTEAFFGQGTRLTVV.

The chain carries TRBV5-1 and TRBJ1-4; D gene ambiguous. CDR3 length: 13 residues. The germline V gene encodes CDR1 SGHRS and CDR2 YFSETQ. Trimming took off 4 bases at V and 8 bases at J, with 12 bases between the two ends. CDR3 amino acids: CASSRSSREKLFF. The CDR3 DNA sequence: TGCGCCAGCAGCCGCTCGAGCCGAGAAAAACTGTTTTTT. The variable domain in full, with the rest retrieved from reference TRBV5-1 and TRBJ1-4, is KAGVTQTPRYLIKTRGQQVTLSCSPISGHRSVSWYQQTPGQGLQFLFEYFSETQRNKGNFPGRFSGRQFSNSRSEMNVSTLELGDSALYLCASSRSSREKLFFGSGTQLSVL.

The chain carries TRBV9 and TRBJ2-1, with TRBD2 matching over 13 bases. From germline, CDR1 is SGDLS and CDR2 YYNGEE. Germline trimming cut 3 bases from V and 9 bases from J; bases unmatched to any gene: 6. The CDR3 runs 15 residues. The CDR3 DNA reads TGTGCCAGCAGCGAAACTAGCGGGAGGGCTGGTGAGCAGTTCTTC. Translated: CASSETSGRAGEQFF.

The rearrangement uses TRBV19 and TRBJ2-3; the match to TRBD1 covers 8 bases. CDR3 length: 14 residues. The ends lost 7 bases at V and 2 bases at J; junction bases unmatched: 5. Germline CDR1 LNHDA, CDR2 SQIVND (reference sequence). CDR3 bases: TGTGCCAGTAAATCCAGGGGGCTCACAGATACGCAGTATTTT. It codes for CASKSRGLTDTQYF.

V usage is TRBV19 and J usage is TRBJ2-5; D gene unclear. Trimming removed 5 bases at V and 0 bases at J, with 4 bases between. Germline CDR1 LNHDA, CDR2 SQIVND (reference sequence). The CDR3 contains 12 residues. CDR3 sequence: CASSPYQETQYF. For the CDR3, the DNA is TGTGCCAGTAGTCCGTACCAAGAGACCCAGTACTTC.

The V call is TRBV25-1, the J call TRBJ2-7; 12 bases fit TRBD1. CDR3 length equals 16 residues. Looked up from germline, CDR1 is MGHDK and CDR2 is SYGVNS. The J segment lost 2 bases and the V segment lost 6 bases, leaving 8 bases of the junction unmatched. The CDR3, as DNA: TGTGCCAGCAGGGGGGACAGGGGGCCATTTGCCTACGAGCAGTACTTC. This codes for CASRGDRGPFAYEQYF.

The rearrangement links TRBV9 to TRBJ2-2; D remains unclear. The CDR3 covers 15 residues. The ends were cut back, 0 bases at V and 6 bases at J, with 12 bases in the middle. Per germline, CDR1 SGDLS and CDR2 YYNGEE. CDR3: CASSVAPGPAGELFF. DNA for the CDR3: TGTGCCAGCAGCGTAGCGCCGGGTCCAGCCGGGGAGCTGTTTTTT.

This chain joins TRBV28 and TRBJ2-5; possible D gene TRBD2, 7 bases. V was clipped by 3 bases and J by 7 bases, with 18 bases between them. Germline V CDR1 and CDR2: MDHEN, SYDVKM. The CDR3 sequence is 15 residues long. CDR3 residues: CASSFREGGPGTQYF. The CDR3 DNA is TGTGCCAGCAGTTTTAGGGAGGGGGGCCCGGGGACCCAGTACTTC.

The gene calls are TRBV15 and TRBJ2-5, with D tentatively TRBD2 (7 bases). The CDR3 has 17 residues. The germline CDR1 and CDR2 sequences are LNHNV and YYDKDF (reference sequence). Between the trimmed V and J ends, which lost 0 bases and 4 bases, there was a span of 18 bases. The CDR3 sequence is CATSRDPVGGGGETQYF. The CDR3 DNA reads TGTGCCACCAGCAGAGATCCGGTAGGGGGAGGGGGAGAGACCCAGTACTTC.

The chain carries TRBV7-9 and TRBJ2-2, with TRBD1 matching 7 bases. The CDR3 runs to 16 residues. CDR1 is SEHNR, CDR2 FQNEAQ, per germline (reference sequence). Trimming took 7 bases from V and 1 from J; bases not matched to a gene: 9. The CDR3 here is CASNPIGTVNTGELFF. The DNA for the CDR3 is TGTGCCAGCAACCCCATAGGGACAGTGAACACCGGGGAGCTGTTTTTT.

The V call is TRBV7-2, the J call TRBJ1-1, with D perhaps TRBD1 (6 bases). With 0 bases removed from V and 0 bases from J, the gap between germline ends came to 14 bases. Germline-derived CDR1 and CDR2 are SGHTA and FQGNSA. The CDR3 sequence is 17 residues long. The CDR3 DNA follows: TGTGCCAGCAGCTTAGCCCAACAGGGCCGGGTGAACACTGAAGCTTTCTTT. Amino acids: CASSLAQQGRVNTEAFF.

This chain connects TRBV4-2 to TRBJ2-3; 8 bases fit TRBD1. V lost 0 bases, J lost 1 base, and 3 bases stayed unmatched. Germline CDR1 is LGHNA and CDR2 is YNFKEQ. There are 16 residues in the CDR3. The CDR3, as DNA: TGTGCCAGCAGCCAAGAACAGGGGGGTGGCACAGATACGCAGTATTTT. Amino acids: CASSQEQGGGTDTQYF.

This sequence joins TRBV29-1 and TRBJ2-1; TRBD2 might be the D (5 bases). Trimming removed 3 bases from V and 8 bases from J, with 11 bases in between. The germline gives CDR1 SQVTM, CDR2 ANQGSEA. This CDR3 spans 12 amino acids. CDR3 DNA sequence: TGCAGCGTTGAGTGGAGGTTTTATGAGCAGTTCTTC. Protein sequence: CSVEWRFYEQFF.

CDR3 loop: CASSAVISDEQYF. The CDR3 DNA is TGTGCCAGCAGCGCCGTAATCAGTGACGAGCAGTACTTC. This chain links TRBV7-9 with TRBJ2-7; D uncertain. Germline values: CDR1 SEHNR, CDR2 FQNEAQ (reference sequence). The CDR3 extends over 13 amino acids. V lost 5 bases and J 5 bases, leaving 13 bases between the germline ends.

This chain uses TRBV7-2 with TRBJ2-3, with D possibly TRBD2 on 6 matching bases. The ends were cut back, 5 bases at V and 1 base at J, with 13 bases in the middle. The CDR3 spans 15 residues. CDR1 is SGHTA, CDR2 FQGNSA, per germline. The CDR3 DNA reads as TGTGCCAGCAGCCCTCCCCCTAGCGGCACAGATACGCAGTATTTT. It translates to CASSPPPSGTDTQYF.

The chain recombines TRBV6-1 with TRBJ2-7; possibly TRBD1 for D (6 bases). The CDR3 length is 14 residues. Between the trimmed V and J ends, which lost 4 bases and 0 bases, there was a span of 10 bases. CDR1 is MNHNS and CDR2 is SASEGT in the germline V gene. The DNA for the CDR3 is TGTGCCAGCAGTGGAGGGGGAAACTCCTACGAGCAGTACTTC. Its protein product is CASSGGGNSYEQYF.

The gene calls are TRBV6-4 and TRBJ2-7; 10 bases line up with TRBD1. The germline CDR1 and CDR2 sequences are MRHNA and SNTAGT. Unmatched junction bases numbered 5, after V lost 8 bases and J lost 1 base. The CDR3 consists of 14 residues. This CDR3 reads CASLPGQGSYEQYF. CDR3 DNA sequence: TGTGCCAGCCTGCCGGGACAGGGGTCCTACGAGCAGTACTTC.

The V call is TRBV6-5, the J call TRBJ2-3; D possibly corresponds to TRBD2 (7 bases). Deletions cut 6 bases from V and 4 bases from J, with 17 bases between. Germline lookup yields CDR1 MNHEY and CDR2 SVGAGI. The CDR3 runs 15 residues. The CDR3 loop reads CASRGGAWSADTQYF. The CDR3 DNA follows: TGTGCCAGCAGGGGGGGGGCTTGGTCCGCAGATACGCAGTATTTT.

The J gene is TRBJ1-5, the V gene TRBV19; possibly TRBD1 for D (5 bases). Germline assignment: CDR1 LNHDA and CDR2 SQIVND (reference sequence). The CDR3 loop spans 14 amino acids. Between the trimmed V and J ends, which lost 5 bases and 4 bases, there was a span of 12 bases. The CDR3 here is CASSGSGGNQPQHF. The CDR3 bases are TGTGCCAGTAGTGGGTCGGGGGGGAATCAGCCCCAGCATTTT.

This rearrangement joins TRBV19 to TRBJ1-2, with 10 bases lining up with TRBD1. CDR3 length: 13 residues. V lost 6 bases to trimming and J lost 8 bases; unmatched junction nucleotides: 6. Germline V gene data show CDR1 as LNHDA and CDR2 as SQIVND (reference sequence). Here the CDR3 DNA reads TGTGCCAGTAGAGACAGGGGGCTTTGGGGCTACACCTTC. As protein: CASRDRGLWGYTF.

The chain combines TRBV6-6 with TRBJ1-5, with D possibly matching TRBD1 (6 bases). Germline V gene data show CDR1 as MNHNY and CDR2 as SVGAGI (reference sequence). V was shortened by 0 bases and J by 11 bases, with 17 bases between the two germline ends. CDR3 length: 15 residues. The CDR3 region is CASSYSPGAGTAQHF. The CDR3 DNA reads TGTGCCAGCAGTTACTCGCCAGGGGCAGGAACGGCCCAGCATTTT.

Here the CDR3 DNA reads TGCAGTGCTAGAGATCGGGAAAAACTGTTTTTT. Amino acids: CSARDREKLFF. This chain joins TRBV20-1 and TRBJ1-4; unclear D gene. Trimming stripped 0 bases from V and 8 bases from J, with 4 bases between. CDR1 is DFQATT and CDR2 is SNEGSKA in the germline V gene (reference sequence). The CDR3 has 11 amino acids.

V and J are TRBV5-4 and TRBJ2-2; a possible D gene is TRBD2 (5 bases). Trimming took 3 bases from V and 4 from J, leaving 19 bases between them. This CDR3 has 17 amino acids. From germline, CDR1 is SGHNT and CDR2 YYREEE (reference sequence). For the CDR3, the DNA is TGTGCCAGCAGCTCTGGAATGGAGGACCGTCTCACCGGGGAGCTGTTTTTT. Translating gives CASSSGMEDRLTGELFF.

The V call is TRBV4-2, the J call TRBJ1-5; 11 bases map to TRBD1. There are 16 residues in the CDR3. Germline CDR1 LGHNA, CDR2 YNFKEQ. V gave up 3 bases and J gave up 1 base; unmatched junction bases: 2. CDR3 nucleotide sequence: TGTGCCAGCAGCCAGGGACAGGGGGACAGCAATCAGCCCCAGCATTTT. Its translation: CASSQGQGDSNQPQHF.

The rearrangement links TRBV27 to TRBJ2-7; the D gene is possibly TRBD2 (6 bases). CDR1 is MNHEY, CDR2 SMNVEV, per germline (reference sequence). This CDR3 region has 12 residues. V was cut by 6 bases and J by 6 bases, with 12 bases left in between. CDR3 DNA: TGTGCCAGCAGCAGAATGGGAGGCGAGCAGTACTTC. Protein: CASSRMGGEQYF.

V usage is TRBV5-1 and J usage is TRBJ2-5; 8 bases fit TRBD1. The CDR3 is 14 residues long. V lost 4 bases and J lost 5; bases outside the gene matches: 7. Germline values: CDR1 SGHRS, CDR2 YFSETQ. This CDR3 reads CASSAGQGRETQYF. The CDR3 DNA reads as TGCGCCAGCAGCGCCGGACAGGGACGGGAGACCCAGTACTTC.

The rearrangement joins TRBV11-3 to TRBJ2-5; weak D call: TRBD2 (5 bases). This CDR3 comprises 14 residues. CDR1 is SGHNT, CDR2 YENEEA, per germline. Trimming cost V 3 bases and J 2 bases, with 10 bases left between them. The CDR3 nucleotides are TGTGCCAGCAGCTTTCGACTAAATCAAGAGACCCAGTACTTC. Translation gives CASSFRLNQETQYF.

The CDR3 DNA reads as TGCGCCAGCAGTGAGTGGACAGAAAGCACAGATACGCAGTATTTT. Translation: CASSEWTESTDTQYF. The gene calls are TRBV10-2 and TRBJ2-3; D perhaps matches TRBD1 (6 bases). Between the trimmed V and J ends, which lost 1 base and 0 bases, there was a span of 8 bases. This CDR3 has 15 amino acids. The germline CDR1 and CDR2 sequences are WSHSY and SAAADI.